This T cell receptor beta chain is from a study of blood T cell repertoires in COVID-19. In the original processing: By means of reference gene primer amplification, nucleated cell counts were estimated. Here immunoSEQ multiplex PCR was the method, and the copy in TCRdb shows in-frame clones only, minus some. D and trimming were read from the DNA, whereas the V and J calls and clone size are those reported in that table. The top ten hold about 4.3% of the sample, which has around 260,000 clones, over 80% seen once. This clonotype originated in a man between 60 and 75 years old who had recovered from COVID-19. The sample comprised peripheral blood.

The CDR3 here is CASIGPHGSYEQYF. The CDR3 DNA follows: TGTGCCAGCATCGGTCCTCACGGCTCCTACGAGCAGTACTTC. This sequence joins TRBV6-5 and TRBJ2-7; D is ambiguous. Trimming took 7 bases from V and 0 from J, leaving 13 bases between them. The germline V gene encodes CDR1 MNHEY and CDR2 SVGAGI. The CDR3 length is 14 residues.